This T cell receptor beta chain originates from a study of blood T cells in healthy people across ages. Study-wide results and caveats: Versus aged donors, long-lived donors had higher diversity and more naive CD4+ cells.

The second PCR ran roughly 7 to 11 cycles with a sample-barcoded 5' primer and J-beta primers. Every cDNA was tagged by a template-switch adaptor with 12 random nucleotides. Each CDR3 protein is one row after TCRdb ran MiXCR on the 5' RACE reads. The sample gives about 1.5 million distinct CDR3 sequences, 40% to 45% of which show up once; around 4% is in the top ten. This clonotype was detected a few times. Its antigen remains unidentified. Trimming shortened V by 1 base and J by 2 bases, and 12 bases separated the two germline ends. Germline CDR1 and CDR2: LGHDT and YNNKEL (reference sequence). There are 15 residues in the CDR3. Each sample had at least 6 million PBMCs isolated.

The receptor comes from a woman younger than 30 in good health. The J gene is TRBJ2-7, the V gene TRBV3-1, with D possibly TRBD1 on 8 matching bases. The sample comprised blood. CDR3 residues: CASSQVQGGPYEQYF. The DNA of the CDR3 is TGTGCCAGCAGCCAAGTACAGGGGGGGCCCTACGAGCAGTACTTC.